Below are 22 T cell receptor beta chains sequenced from a single sample in a study of blood T cell repertoires in COVID-19. This table comes from immunoSEQ multiplex PCR, and its TCRdb copy is limited to in-frame clones, with some not included. The table includes some 670,000 clones, 85% to 90% detected once. Sequencing input: peripheral blood. These receptors all stem from a woman between 18 and 30 years old with acute or convalescent COVID-19.

The chain couples TRBV18 to TRBJ2-1, with 9 bases aligning to TRBD2. Germline CDR1 reads KGHSH; CDR2 reads LQKENI. The CDR3 is 15 amino acids. Unmatched junction bases numbered 5, after V lost 6 bases and J lost 2 bases. Here the CDR3 reads CASSRSGGPYNEQFF. The DNA for the CDR3 is TGTGCCAGCTCTCGGAGCGGGGGGCCCTACAATGAGCAGTTCTTC.

This sequence joins TRBV6-5 and TRBJ2-7; 10 bases map to TRBD2. The CDR3 totals 13 residues. CDR1 is MNHEY, CDR2 SVGAGI, per germline. V shed 6 bases and J 11 bases; nucleotides not matched to a gene: 10. CDR3 nucleotide sequence: TGTGCCAGCAGCTCCTATACTAGCGGGGCTGAGTACTTC. Translating it yields CASSSYTSGAEYF.

In this sample, this clone turned up a few times. This chain connects TRBV5-6 to TRBJ1-1; D remains ambiguous. Germline V gene data show CDR1 as SGHDT and CDR2 as YYEEEE. Trimming cost V 1 base and J 7 bases, with 14 bases left between them. The CDR3 loop spans 14 amino acids. The CDR3: CASSLFIRVNEAFF. The CDR3, as DNA: TGTGCCAGCAGCTTGTTTATCCGGGTGAATGAAGCTTTCTTT. The entire variable domain, with the rest obtained from reference TRBV5-6 and TRBJ1-1, is as follows: DAGVTQSPTHLIKTRGQQVTLRCSPKSGHDTVSWYQQALGQGPQFIFQYYEEEERQRGNFPDRFSGHQFPNYSSELNVNALLLGDSALYLCASSLFIRVNEAFFGQGTRLTVV.

The V and J genes are TRBV4-1 and TRBJ2-7, with a weak D call TRBD1 (5 bases). Trimming left V 0 bases short and J 5 bases short, with 11 bases between. The germline V gene encodes CDR1 MGHRA and CDR2 YSYEKL. CDR3 size: 14 residues. As DNA, the CDR3 is TGCGCCAGCAGCCAAGATGGGGCTTCCGACGAGCAGTACTTC. As protein: CASSQDGASDEQYF.

As for this clone: Other nucleotide sequences from this sample produce the same CDR3. The chain combines TRBV6-5 with TRBJ2-2; D unresolved. The CDR3 covers 14 residues. Germline loops: CDR1 MNHEY, CDR2 SVGAGI. V was trimmed by 0 bases and J by 3 bases, leaving 5 bases between them. The CDR3: CASSYSSDTGELFF. CDR3 nucleotide sequence: TGTGCCAGCAGTTACTCGAGTGACACCGGGGAGCTGTTTTTT.

V gene TRBV6-4 combines with J gene TRBJ1-1; 9 positions agree with TRBD1. V lost 5 bases, J lost 7 bases, and 8 bases stayed unmatched. Germline lookup yields CDR1 MRHNA and CDR2 SNTAGT. CDR3 length: 14 amino acids. CDR3 nucleotides: TGTGCCAGCAGTCGTACAGGGGGCGCGGATGAAGCTTTCTTT. It codes for CASSRTGGADEAFF.

V gene TRBV19 combines with J gene TRBJ2-3; 11 bases map to TRBD2. This CDR3 has 14 residues. The germline CDR1 and CDR2 sequences are LNHDA and SQIVND (reference sequence). V shed 7 bases, J shed 2 bases, and the junction held 2 bases outside the gene matches. The CDR3: CASKTSGVTDTQYF. The CDR3 DNA reads TGTGCCAGTAAGACTAGCGGGGTCACAGATACGCAGTATTTT.

This rearrangement joins TRBV28 to TRBJ1-4; perhaps TRBD1 as D (6 bases). The length of the CDR3 is 12 residues. Trimming took 3 bases from V and 14 from J, leaving 13 bases between them. CDR1 MDHEN and CDR2 SYDVKM come from the germline V gene. The CDR3 DNA is TGTGCCAGCAGTTTCCGAGGGGGTGGTCTGTTTTTT. Amino acids: CASSFRGGGLFF.

The chain carries TRBV6-6 and TRBJ1-5; D ambiguous. This CDR3 has 15 amino acids. V gave up 5 bases and J gave up 5 bases, with 16 bases separating them. Looked up from germline, CDR1 is MNHNY and CDR2 is SVGAGI (reference sequence). DNA for the CDR3: TGTGCCAGCAGTCACGGAGGGTGGGAGGATCAGCCCCAGCATTTT. Translating gives CASSHGGWEDQPQHF.

The gene calls are TRBV6-2 or TRBV6-3 and TRBJ1-5; D call uncertain. Germline V lookup: CDR1 MNHEY, CDR2 SVGEGT. V lost 2 bases, J lost 1 base, and 6 bases lay in between. This CDR3 is 14 amino acids long. The CDR3 bases are TGTGCCAGCAGTTACATCGGGAGCAATCAGCCCCAGCATTTT. Its translation: CASSYIGSNQPQHF.

This chain joins TRBV30 and TRBJ1-2, with 9 bases that match TRBD1. This CDR3 is 13 amino acids long. Germline CDR1 reads GTSNPN; CDR2 reads SVGIG (reference sequence). Trimming at V came to 4 bases and at J to 4 bases, leaving 4 bases not matched to a gene. CDR3 sequence: CAWTQGAGYGYTF. CDR3 bases: TGTGCCTGGACACAGGGGGCCGGCTATGGCTACACCTTC. The full variable domain, completed using reference TRBV30 and TRBJ1-2, is SQTIHQWPATLVQPVGSPLSLECTVEGTSNPNLYWYRQAAGRGLQLLFYSVGIGQISSEVPQNLSASRPQDRQFILSSKKLLLSDSGFYLCAWTQGAGYGYTFGSGTRLTVV.

V is TRBV3-1 (or the pseudogene TRBV3-2) and J is TRBJ2-7; TRBD1 might be the D (5 bases). Trimming pared 5 bases from V and 0 bases from J, leaving 11 bases between. The CDR3 contains 14 residues. Per the germline V gene, CDR1 is LGHDT and CDR2 is YNNKEL (reference sequence). CDR3 DNA: TGTGCCAGCAGCTATAGAGACAGCTCCTACGAGCAGTACTTC. Translating gives CASSYRDSSYEQYF.

This clone has more than one count but fewer than ten. The chain couples TRBV9 to TRBJ2-3; a weak D match, TRBD1 (5 bases). This CDR3 comprises 16 residues. Deletions cut 0 bases from V and 2 bases from J, with 13 bases between. Germline lookup yields CDR1 SGDLS and CDR2 YYNGEE. The CDR3, as DNA: TGTGCCAGCAGCGTAGCCCTGGACATTCACACAGATACGCAGTATTTT. As protein: CASSVALDIHTDTQYF.

The genes are TRBV18 and TRBJ2-1, with 7 bases identical to TRBD2. The CDR3 contains 12 residues. J lost 8 bases, V lost 5 bases, and 3 bases had no gene match. Germline CDR1 reads KGHSH; CDR2 reads LQKENI. For the CDR3, the DNA is TGTGCCAGCTCATTGGGGGGGGATGAGCAGTTCTTC. Amino acids: CASSLGGDEQFF.

The V gene is TRBV9, the J gene TRBJ2-2; TRBD2 aligns across 7 bases. The CDR3 covers 16 residues. CDR1 SGDLS and CDR2 YYNGEE come from the germline V gene. The trim removed 4 bases at V and 0 bases at J, leaving 6 bases unmatched. CDR3 nucleotides: TGTGCCAGCAGCACCCGGGACTATACGAACACCGGGGAGCTGTTTTTT. Encoded protein: CASSTRDYTNTGELFF.

This chain joins TRBV9 and TRBJ2-2; 7 nucleotides agree with TRBD1. This CDR3 contains 14 residues. The germline CDR1 and CDR2 sequences are SGDLS and YYNGEE. V gave up 3 bases and J gave up 4 bases; unmatched junction bases: 3. The CDR3 coding sequence is TGTGCCAGCAGCGGGGCAGGGGGCACCGGGGAGCTGTTTTTT. Translated: CASSGAGGTGELFF.

This sequence joins TRBV19 and TRBJ1-2; a weak D match, TRBD1 (6 bases). The CDR3 is 13 residues long. In germline, CDR1 is LNHDA, CDR2 SQIVND (reference sequence). Between the trimmed V and J ends, which lost 1 base and 8 bases, there was a span of 11 bases. Here the CDR3 DNA reads TGTGCCAGTAGTATAGGCCAGGGGAACGGCTACACCTTC. Translation: CASSIGQGNGYTF.

CDR3 nucleotide sequence: TGTGCCAGCACCCCCGGGTTGGTTGCGGGGAGTTTCTACAATGAGCAGTTCTTC. It codes for CASTPGLVAGSFYNEQFF. V is TRBV6-2 or TRBV6-3 and J is TRBJ2-1; TRBD2 is a possible D gene (6 bases). Germline CDR1 is MNHEY and CDR2 is SVGEGT. The CDR3 loop spans 18 amino acids. V shed 7 bases and J shed 3 bases, with 25 bases lying between them.

V gene TRBV4-3 combines with J gene TRBJ1-2, with D tentatively TRBD1 (6 bases). Germline V gene sequence: CDR1 LGHNA, CDR2 YSLEER. V shed 0 bases and J shed 0 bases, with 8 bases lying between them. The CDR3 has 15 residues. The DNA for the CDR3 is TGCGCCAGCAGCCAAGATAGGGGGTCTAACTATGGCTACACCTTC. Protein product: CASSQDRGSNYGYTF.

The J gene is TRBJ1-1, the V gene TRBV5-1; maybe TRBD1 (5 bases). With 6 bases removed from V and 0 bases from J, the gap between germline ends came to 9 bases. This CDR3 is built from 13 residues. CDR1 is SGHRS and CDR2 is YFSETQ in the germline V gene. This CDR3 reads CASTGGMNTEAFF. DNA of the CDR3: TGCGCCAGCACCGGGGGGATGAACACTGAAGCTTTCTTT.

V gene TRBV5-4 combines with J gene TRBJ2-7; 7 bases are a match to TRBD1. Germline values: CDR1 SGHNT, CDR2 YYREEE (reference sequence). The CDR3 is made up of 13 amino acids. V trimming: 4 bases; J trimming: 6 bases; junction bases outside the gene matches: 7. In nucleotides, the CDR3 is TGTGCCAGCAGCCTCGACAGGGTGGGCGAGCAGTACTTC. As protein: CASSLDRVGEQYF.

The genes are TRBV4-3 and TRBJ1-2; possibly TRBD1 for D (5 bases). This CDR3 comprises 14 residues. The V end lost 4 bases, the J end lost 2 bases, and 11 bases lay between the germline ends. Germline assignment: CDR1 LGHNA and CDR2 YSLEER. In nucleotides, the CDR3 is TGCGCCAGCAGCCCCCTGACAGAAAACTATGGCTACACCTTC. This codes for CASSPLTENYGYTF.